Given below is one TCR beta chain in context. These data belong to a study of blood T cell repertoires in COVID-19. Study summary: Acute and convalescent COVID-19 samples came from the United States, Italy and Spain.

In the original workflow: Nucleated cell number was recorded as an estimate derived from reference gene primer amplification. Method: immunoSEQ multiplex PCR; TCRdb's copy keeps in-frame clones and lacks some. Clonal size and the V and J genes are those of that table, whereas D and trimming came from the DNA. The sample records over 120,000 clones, approximately 83% being singletons. Germline CDR1 reads SQVTM; CDR2 reads ANQGSEA. J gave up 2 bases and V 8 bases, and 5 bases lay outside the gene matches. This CDR3 spans 14 amino acids. Sequencing was performed on peripheral blood. V and J are TRBV29-1 and TRBJ2-3, with 12 bases fitting TRBD2. This TCR derives from a woman of 80 years or more with acute or convalescent COVID-19. The CDR3 region has the DNA TGCAGCCTTCGACTAGCGGGGGTCACAGATACGCAGTATTTT. It codes for CSLRLAGVTDTQYF.